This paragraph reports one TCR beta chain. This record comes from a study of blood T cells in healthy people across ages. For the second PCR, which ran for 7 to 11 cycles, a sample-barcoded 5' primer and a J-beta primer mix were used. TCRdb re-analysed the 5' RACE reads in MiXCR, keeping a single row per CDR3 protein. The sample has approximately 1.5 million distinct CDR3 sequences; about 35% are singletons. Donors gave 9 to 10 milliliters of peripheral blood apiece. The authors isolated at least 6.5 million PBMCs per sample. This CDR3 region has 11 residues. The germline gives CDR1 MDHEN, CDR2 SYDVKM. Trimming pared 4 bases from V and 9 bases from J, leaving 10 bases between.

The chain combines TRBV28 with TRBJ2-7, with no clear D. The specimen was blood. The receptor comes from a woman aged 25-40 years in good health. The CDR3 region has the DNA TGTGCCAGCAGTTCCTTCTCGGTGCAGTACTTC. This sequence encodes CASSSFSVQYF.